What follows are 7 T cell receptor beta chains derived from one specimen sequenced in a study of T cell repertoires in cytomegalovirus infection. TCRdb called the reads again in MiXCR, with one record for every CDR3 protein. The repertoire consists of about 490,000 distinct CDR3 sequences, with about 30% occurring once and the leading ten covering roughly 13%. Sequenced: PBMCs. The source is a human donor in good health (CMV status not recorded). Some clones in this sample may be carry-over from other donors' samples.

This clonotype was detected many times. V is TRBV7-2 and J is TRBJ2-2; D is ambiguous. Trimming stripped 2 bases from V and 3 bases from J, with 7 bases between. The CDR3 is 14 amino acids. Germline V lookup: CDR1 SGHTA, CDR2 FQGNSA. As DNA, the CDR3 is TGTGCCAGCAGCTTACTCCGTGACACCGGGGAGCTGTTTTTT. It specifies CASSLLRDTGELFF.

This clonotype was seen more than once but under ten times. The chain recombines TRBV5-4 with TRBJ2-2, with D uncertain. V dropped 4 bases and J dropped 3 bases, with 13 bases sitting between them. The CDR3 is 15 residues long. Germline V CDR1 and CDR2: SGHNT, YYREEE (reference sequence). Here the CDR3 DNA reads TGTGCCAGCAGCCGAGGCCCTTGGGACACCGGGGAGCTGTTTTTT. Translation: CASSRGPWDTGELFF.

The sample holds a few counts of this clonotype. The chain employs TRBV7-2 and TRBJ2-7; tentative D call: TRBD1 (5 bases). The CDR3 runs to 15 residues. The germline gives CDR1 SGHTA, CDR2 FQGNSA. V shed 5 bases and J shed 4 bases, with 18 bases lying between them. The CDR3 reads CASSPQGAPGYEQYF. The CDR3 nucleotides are TGTGCCAGCAGCCCCCAAGGGGCCCCCGGGTACGAGCAGTACTTC.

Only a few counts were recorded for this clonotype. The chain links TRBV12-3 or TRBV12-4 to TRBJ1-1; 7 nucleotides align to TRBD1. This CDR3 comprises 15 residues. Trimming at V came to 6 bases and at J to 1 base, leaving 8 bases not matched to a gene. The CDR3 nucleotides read TGTGCCAGCAGGGATCGGGGACAGCAGAACACTGAAGCTTTCTTT. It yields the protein CASRDRGQQNTEAFF.

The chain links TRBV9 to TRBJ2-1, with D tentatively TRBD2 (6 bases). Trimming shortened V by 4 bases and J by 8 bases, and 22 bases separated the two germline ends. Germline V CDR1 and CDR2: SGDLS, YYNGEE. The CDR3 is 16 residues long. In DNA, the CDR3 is TGTGCCAGCAGCACCTCCGGGACTCCCGGCGTGGATGAGCAGTTCTTC. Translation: CASSTSGTPGVDEQFF.

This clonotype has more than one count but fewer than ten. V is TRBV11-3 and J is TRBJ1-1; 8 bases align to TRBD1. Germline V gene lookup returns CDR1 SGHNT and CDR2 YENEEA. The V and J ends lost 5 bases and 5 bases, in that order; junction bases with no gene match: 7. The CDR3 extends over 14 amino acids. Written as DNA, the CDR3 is TGTGCCAGCAGCCAAACAGGGGGTATAACTGAAGCTTTCTTT. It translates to CASSQTGGITEAFF.

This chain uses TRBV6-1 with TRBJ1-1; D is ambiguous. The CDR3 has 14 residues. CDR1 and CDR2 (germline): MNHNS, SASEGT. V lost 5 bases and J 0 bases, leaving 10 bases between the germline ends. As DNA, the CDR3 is TGTGCCAGCAGTTATGGGAGTTTGAACACTGAAGCTTTCTTT. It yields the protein CASSYGSLNTEAFF.